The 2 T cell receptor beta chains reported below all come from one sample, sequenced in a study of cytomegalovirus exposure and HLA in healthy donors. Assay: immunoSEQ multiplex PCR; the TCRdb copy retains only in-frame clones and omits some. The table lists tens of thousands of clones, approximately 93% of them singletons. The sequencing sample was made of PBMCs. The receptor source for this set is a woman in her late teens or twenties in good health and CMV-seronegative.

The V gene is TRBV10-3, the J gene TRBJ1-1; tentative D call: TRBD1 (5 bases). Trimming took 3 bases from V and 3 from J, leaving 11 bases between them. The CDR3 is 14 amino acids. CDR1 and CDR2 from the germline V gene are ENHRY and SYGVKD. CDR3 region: CAISDSGGDTEAFF. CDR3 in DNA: TGTGCCATCAGTGATTCCGGGGGGGACACTGAAGCTTTCTTT.

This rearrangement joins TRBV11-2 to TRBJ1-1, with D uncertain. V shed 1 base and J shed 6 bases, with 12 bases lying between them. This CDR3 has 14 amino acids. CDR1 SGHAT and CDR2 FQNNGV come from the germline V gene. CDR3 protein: CASSLVWAGPEAFF. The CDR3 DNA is TGTGCCAGCAGCTTAGTTTGGGCCGGTCCTGAAGCTTTCTTT.